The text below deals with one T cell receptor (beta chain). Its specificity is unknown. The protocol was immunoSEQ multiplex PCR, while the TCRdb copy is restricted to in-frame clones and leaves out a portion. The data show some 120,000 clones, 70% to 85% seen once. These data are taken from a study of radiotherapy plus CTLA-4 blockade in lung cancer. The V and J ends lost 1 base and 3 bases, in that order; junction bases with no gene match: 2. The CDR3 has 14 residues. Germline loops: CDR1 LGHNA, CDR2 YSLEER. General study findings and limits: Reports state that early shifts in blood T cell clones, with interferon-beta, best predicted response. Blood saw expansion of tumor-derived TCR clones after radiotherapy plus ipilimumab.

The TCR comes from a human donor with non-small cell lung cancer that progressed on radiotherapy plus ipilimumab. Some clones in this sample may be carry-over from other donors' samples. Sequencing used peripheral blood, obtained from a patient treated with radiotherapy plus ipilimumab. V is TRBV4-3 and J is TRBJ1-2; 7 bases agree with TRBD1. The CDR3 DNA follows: TGCGCCAGCAGCCAAGTCGGGACAGACTATGGCTACACCTTC. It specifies CASSQVGTDYGYTF.